The clone carrying this TCR beta chain was counted ten times or more. This record belongs to a study of T cells after yellow fever vaccination. Study in general: It was SMART-Seq v4 Ultra Low Input that prepared the fractions with low cell numbers.

The ends were cut back, 1 base at V and 5 bases at J, with 12 bases in the middle. The germline V gene encodes CDR1 SGHTA and CDR2 FQGNSA. The CDR3 sequence is 15 residues long. TCRdb independently ran MiXCR on the 5' RACE reads; one entry per CDR3 protein. The sample comprises 200,000 to 300,000 distinct CDR3 sequences, about 3.7% of which are singletons, and under 20% rests with the top ten. This TCR was recovered from a man aged 18 to 29 who received the YFV17D yellow fever vaccine. The material was PBMCs, obtained 15 days after the yellow fever booster vaccination. V and J are TRBV7-2 and TRBJ1-5, with a possible D match to TRBD1 (6 bases). DNA for the CDR3: TGTGCCAGCAGCTTAGGCACAGGGCGTTATCAGCCCCAGCATTTT. Encoded protein: CASSLGTGRYQPQHF. The full variable domain, with the rest looked up from reference TRBV7-2 and TRBJ1-5, is GAGVSQSPSNKVTEKGKDVELRCDPISGHTALYWYRQSLGQGLEFLIYFQGNSAPDKSGLPSDRFSAERTGGSVSTLTIQRTQQEDSAVYLCASSLGTGRYQPQHFGDGTRLSIL.